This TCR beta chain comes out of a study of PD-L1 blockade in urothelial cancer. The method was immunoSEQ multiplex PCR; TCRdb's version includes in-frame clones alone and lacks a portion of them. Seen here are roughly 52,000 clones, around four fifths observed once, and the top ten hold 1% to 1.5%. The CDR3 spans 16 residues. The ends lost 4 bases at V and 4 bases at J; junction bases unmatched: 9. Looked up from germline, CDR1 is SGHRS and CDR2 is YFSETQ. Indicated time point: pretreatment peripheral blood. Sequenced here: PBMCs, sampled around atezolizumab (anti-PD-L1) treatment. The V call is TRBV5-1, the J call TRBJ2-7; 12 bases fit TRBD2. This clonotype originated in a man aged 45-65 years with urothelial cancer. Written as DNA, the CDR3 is TGCGCCAGCAGCAGCGGCAGACTAGCGGGAGTGTACGAGCAGTACTTC. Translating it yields CASSSGRLAGVYEQYF.